This T cell receptor (beta chain) came from a study of technical replicates of blood from a few donors. The method was immunoSEQ multiplex PCR; TCRdb's version includes in-frame clones alone and lacks a portion of them. The sample yields about 88,000 clones, about 95% seen once. This CDR3 has 14 residues. Germline V lookup: CDR1 MNHEY, CDR2 SMNVEV (reference sequence). With 3 bases removed from V and 0 bases from J, the gap between germline ends came to 9 bases. This receptor was taken from a human donor in good health. The V and J genes are TRBV27 and TRBJ2-7; TRBD2 is a possible D gene (5 bases). Sequenced material: T cells isolated from PBMCs. The CDR3 region is CASSFGGGSYEQYF. DNA for the CDR3: TGTGCCAGCAGTTTTGGAGGCGGCTCCTACGAGCAGTACTTC.